This T cell receptor (beta chain) was observed in a study of blood T cell repertoires in COVID-19. Study-level information: Acute and convalescent COVID-19 specimens originated in the United States, Italy and Spain. PBMCs, B-cell-depleted T cells, or T cells were the source of the cDNA or gDNA that made up the material.

The CDR3 contains 14 residues. Germline V gives CDR1 SGHNT, CDR2 YYREEE (reference sequence). Trimming took 6 bases from V and 1 from J, leaving 13 bases between them. Per the study methods: Nucleated cell counts were estimated from reference gene primer amplification. Libraries were prepared by immunoSEQ multiplex PCR; TCRdb keeps only in-frame clonotypes and omits some of them. V and J calls and clone size are copied from that table; D and trimming were computed from the DNA. The sample includes about 200,000 clones, 88% of them seen just once. This clone was recorded only once. Patients of the Seattle cohort, enrolled during active infection, were followed longitudinally.

The V gene is TRBV5-4, the J gene TRBJ1-2; D is ambiguous. The clonotype originates from a man aged 50-60 years with COVID-19, enrolled during active disease. What was sequenced was peripheral blood. The CDR3 DNA is TGTGCCAGCACAACGCGGTCTGGTAACTATGGCTACACCTTC. It yields the protein CASTTRSGNYGYTF. Drawing the rest from reference TRBV5-4 and TRBJ1-2, the complete variable domain is ETGVTQSPTHLIKTRGQQVTLRCSSQSGHNTVSWYQQALGQGPQFIFQYYREEENGRGNFPPRFSGLQFPNYSSELNVNALELDDSALYLCASTTRSGNYGYTFGSGTRLTVV.